A single sample is the source of the 9 T cell receptor beta chains below, sequenced in a study of vaccination and CD4 T cells after COVID-19. Their recognized antigens are unknown. As to treatment: approximately nine-day PBMC culture with coronavirus spike peptide pools or control peptides (ViraFEST assay). At the Johns Hopkins FTIC core, DNA taken from cultured CD4+ T cells was sequenced by way of the Oncomine TCR Beta short-read assay. TCRdb used MiXCR to reprocess the PCR reads, holding one entry per CDR3 protein. The sample carries more than 14,000 distinct CDR3 sequences, roughly two fifths recorded once. The sample consisted of CD4+ T cells from blood, cultured in vitro. The receptors come from a human donor who had recovered from COVID-19.

The chain employs TRBV11-2 and TRBJ1-2; a weak D match, TRBD1 (6 bases). V was clipped by 5 bases and J by 6 bases, with 22 bases between them. The V gene's germline CDR1 is SGHAT and CDR2 FQNNGV. The length of the CDR3 is 16 residues. The CDR3 loop reads CASSVNPPSRTDGYTF. The DNA of the CDR3 is TGTGCCAGCAGCGTTAACCCCCCCTCCAGGACAGATGGCTACACCTTC. The whole variable domain, filled in from reference TRBV11-2 and TRBJ1-2, reads EAGVAQSPRYKIIEKRQSVAFWCNPISGHATLYWYQQILGQGPKLLIQFQNNGVVDDSQLPKDRFSAERLKGVDSTLKIQPAKLEDSAVYLCASSVNPPSRTDGYTFGSGTRLTVV.

This clonotype has a handful of counts. J is TRBJ1-1 and V is TRBV4-3; no firm D call. The CDR3 extends over 15 amino acids. V was clipped by 0 bases and J by 2 bases, with 10 bases between them. Germline loops: CDR1 LGHNA, CDR2 YSLEER. The CDR3 region has the DNA TGCGCCAGCAGCCAAGAGGTTCCTAGAAACACTGAAGCTTTCTTT. This gives the protein CASSQEVPRNTEAFF.

This clonotype has only a few counts. V gene TRBV11-3 combines with J gene TRBJ2-3; 8 bases line up with TRBD2. This CDR3 has 16 amino acids. CDR1 is SGHNT and CDR2 is YENEEA in the germline V gene. J was trimmed by 0 bases and V by 1 base; bases with no gene match: 3. CDR3 sequence: CASSLVSGGSTDTQYF. The CDR3 DNA reads as TGTGCCAGCAGCTTAGTGTCGGGAGGGAGCACAGATACGCAGTATTTT.

The chain employs TRBV20-1 and TRBJ1-5; 8 bases fit TRBD1. Germline-derived CDR1 and CDR2 are DFQATT and SNEGSKA (reference sequence). The CDR3 contains 13 residues. Losses at the gene ends were 5 bases for V and 7 bases for J; bases not matched to a gene: 7. The CDR3 nucleotides read TGCAGTGCTGGAGGACAGGGCGGCCAGCCCCAGCATTTT. Its protein is CSAGGQGGQPQHF.

The chain combines TRBV6-4 with TRBJ1-1; no clear D. Trimming stripped 3 bases from V and 1 base from J, with 6 bases between. Germline values: CDR1 MRHNA, CDR2 SNTAGT. The CDR3 runs to 13 residues. DNA for the CDR3: TGTGCCAGCAGTGAGCGGGAGAACACTGAAGCTTTCTTT. The encoded protein is CASSERENTEAFF.

J is TRBJ2-3 and V is TRBV12-3 or TRBV12-4; D is unresolved. The CDR3 is 13 amino acids. Between the trimmed V and J ends, which lost 8 bases and 2 bases, there was a span of 11 bases. CDR3 in amino acids: CASLRGDTDTQYF. In DNA form, the CDR3 reads TGTGCCAGCTTGCGCGGAGACACAGATACGCAGTATTTT.

This chain uses TRBV2 with TRBJ1-3, with 8 bases fitting TRBD1. V shed 7 bases, J shed 4 bases, and the junction held 9 bases outside the gene matches. The CDR3 is 15 residues long. CDR1 SNHLY and CDR2 FYNNEI come from the germline V gene. The CDR3 DNA reads as TGTGCCAGCAATGCAGGGGGCGCGAGAGGAAACACCATATATTTT. Protein: CASNAGGARGNTIYF. Complete variable domain (other parts from reference TRBV2 and TRBJ1-3): EPEVTQTPSHQVTQMGQEVILRCVPISNHLYFYWYRQILGQKVEFLVSFYNNEISEKSEIFDDQFSVERPDGSNFTLKIRSTKLEDSAMYFCASNAGGARGNTIYFGEGSWLTVV.

In its sample, this clonotype was seen a few times. The gene calls are TRBV6-5 and TRBJ1-2; D is undetermined. V lost 2 bases and J 0 bases, leaving 13 bases between the germline ends. This CDR3 has 16 residues. Germline V gives CDR1 MNHEY, CDR2 SVGAGI. The CDR3, as DNA: TGTGCCAGCAGTTACGCCAGAACTGGATCTAACTATGGCTACACCTTC. Translating it yields CASSYARTGSNYGYTF.

This clonotype was seen only once. The chain recombines TRBV29-1 with TRBJ1-1, with D tentatively TRBD1 (6 bases). The germline V gene encodes CDR1 SQVTM and CDR2 ANQGSEA. Trimming cost V 6 bases and J 3 bases, with 20 bases left between them. The CDR3 has 15 amino acids. CDR3 sequence: CSVPSVSGVDTEAFF. CDR3 coding DNA: TGCAGCGTCCCCTCGGTGTCAGGGGTGGACACTGAAGCTTTCTTT.